Reported below is one TCR beta chain. This CDR3 is built from 15 residues. CDR1 is SGHAT, CDR2 FQNNGV, per germline. The V end was cut by 5 bases, the J end by 2 bases, with 16 bases between. This entry belongs to a study of blood T cell repertoires in COVID-19. Study in general: The United States, Italy and Spain provided the acute and convalescent COVID-19 samples. Sample material is recorded as cDNA or gDNA derived from T cells, B-cell-depleted T cells, or PBMCs.

The Seattle site enrolled patients during active infection and followed them longitudinally. In the original workflow: It was from reference gene primer amplification that nucleated cell counts were estimated. Clones were read by immunoSEQ multiplex PCR, and TCRdb kept only the in-frame ones, dropping some. Clonal size and the V and J genes are those of that table, whereas D and trimming came from the DNA. The sample lists about 88,000 clones; roughly 87% were seen once. V is TRBV11-2 and J is TRBJ2-7, with D perhaps TRBD2 (6 bases). Sequencing was done on a sample of peripheral blood. The TCR was taken from a man aged 18 to 35 with COVID-19, enrolled during active disease. The CDR3 DNA reads as TGTGCCAGCAGCCTTTCGCAGGGAGGCGCCTACGAGCAGTACTTC. This encodes CASSLSQGGAYEQYF.